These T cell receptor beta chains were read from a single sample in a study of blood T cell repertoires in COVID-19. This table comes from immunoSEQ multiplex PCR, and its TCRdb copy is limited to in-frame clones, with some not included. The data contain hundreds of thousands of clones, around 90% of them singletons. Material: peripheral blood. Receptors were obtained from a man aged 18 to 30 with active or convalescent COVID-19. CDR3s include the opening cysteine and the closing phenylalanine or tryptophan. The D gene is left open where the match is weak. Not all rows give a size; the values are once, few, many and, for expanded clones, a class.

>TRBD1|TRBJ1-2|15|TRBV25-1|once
TGTGCCAGCAGGGGAGATAACAGGGGAAACTATGGCTACACCTTC
CASRGDNRGNYGYTF
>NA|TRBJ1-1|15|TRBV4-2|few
TGTGCCAGCAGCCAAGATCGGGGGGCTGGCACTGAAGCTTTCTTT
CASSQDRGAGTEAFF
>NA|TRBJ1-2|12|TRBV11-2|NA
TGTGCCAGCAGCTTGGAGGCCTCTGGCTACACCTTC
CASSLEASGYTF
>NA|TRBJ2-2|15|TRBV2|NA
TGTGCCAGCAGTGTTTCGGGGAGGAACACCGGGGAGCTGTTTTTT
CASSVSGRNTGELFF
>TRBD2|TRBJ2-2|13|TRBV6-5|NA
TGTGCCAGTACTAGCGGGGACACCGGGGAGCTGTTTTTT
CASTSGDTGELFF
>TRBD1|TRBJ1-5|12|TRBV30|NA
TGTGCCTCGAAGGGGGCCTCCTTGCCCCAGCATTTT
CASKGASLPQHF
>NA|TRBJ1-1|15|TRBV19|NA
TGTGCCACCGCCAATACGGGGGTGCGGAACACTGAAGCTTTCTTT
CATANTGVRNTEAFF
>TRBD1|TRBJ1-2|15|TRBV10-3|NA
TGTGCCATCACCGGGACAGACGGGCCGTCGTATGGCTACACCTTC
CAITGTDGPSYGYTF
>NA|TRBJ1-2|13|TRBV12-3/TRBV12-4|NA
TGTGCCAGCAGTTTGGGGGGTCACTATGGCTACACCTTC
CASSLGGHYGYTF
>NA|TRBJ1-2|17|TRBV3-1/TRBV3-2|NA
TGTGCCAGCAGCCAAGACCACCGGGACAAGAACAACTATGGCTACACCTTC
CASSQDHRDKNNYGYTF
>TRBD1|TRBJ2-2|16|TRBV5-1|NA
TGCGCCAGCAGCCCCCGGGACAGGCCACCGGGCGGGGAGCTGTTTTTT
CASSPRDRPPGGELFF
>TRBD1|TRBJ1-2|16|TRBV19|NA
TGTGCCAGTAGTGCTCGGACAGGGCTCCTCCTTTATGGCTACACCTTC
CASSARTGLLLYGYTF
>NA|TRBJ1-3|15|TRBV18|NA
TGTGCCAGCTCACCCGAGGGCTCCTCTGGAAACACCATATATTTT
CASSPEGSSGNTIYF
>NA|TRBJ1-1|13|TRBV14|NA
TGTGCCAGCAGCCAACAGGGGAACACTGAAGCTTTCTTT
CASSQQGNTEAFF
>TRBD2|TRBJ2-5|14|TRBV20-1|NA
TGCAGTGCTAGTCGGCTAGCGGGGGCAGGGACCCAGTACTTC
CSASRLAGAGTQYF
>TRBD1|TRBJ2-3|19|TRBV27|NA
TGTGCCAGCAGTTTACTGAAAAACATCCGGGACAGGGCCACAGATACGCAGTATTTT
CASSLLKNIRDRATDTQYF
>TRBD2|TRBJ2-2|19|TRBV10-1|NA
TGCGCCAGCAGCCCAGGTTCCCTAGCGGGGGGGCCGAACACCGGGGAGCTGTTTTTT
CASSPGSLAGGPNTGELFF
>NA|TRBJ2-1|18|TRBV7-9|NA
TGTGCCAGCAGCGTTAGACTAGACAGCTCAGCCTACTACAATGAGCAGTTCTTC
CASSVRLDSSAYYNEQFF
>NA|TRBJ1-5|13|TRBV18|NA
TGTGCCAGCTCACCCGGGCAGGGTCAGCCCCAGCATTTT
CASSPGQGQPQHF
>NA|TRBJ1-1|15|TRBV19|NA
TGTGCCAGTAGTGGACAAAAATCATGGAACACTGAAGCTTTCTTT
CASSGQKSWNTEAFF
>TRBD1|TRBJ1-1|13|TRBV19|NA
TGTGCCACCTGGGACAGGGAGAACACTGAAGCTTTCTTT
CATWDRENTEAFF
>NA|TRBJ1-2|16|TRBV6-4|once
TGTGCCAGCAGTAGGGTAGGGGGGGCGTTCAGGAATGGCTACACCTTC
CASSRVGGAFRNGYTF
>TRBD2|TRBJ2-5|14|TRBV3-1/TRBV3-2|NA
TGTGCCAGCAATTACAGGACTAGTGGGGAGACCCAGTACTTC
CASNYRTSGETQYF
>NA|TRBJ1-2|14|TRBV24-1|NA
TGTGCCACCAGTGGGCCGCGGGGGGACTATGGCTACACCTTC
CATSGPRGDYGYTF
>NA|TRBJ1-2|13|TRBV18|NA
TGTGCCAGCTCGCCCAGTCATGGAGATGGCTACACCTTC
CASSPSHGDGYTF
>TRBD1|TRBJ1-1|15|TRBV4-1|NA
TGCGCCAGCAGCCCGATGGGACAGGCGAACACTGAAGCTTTCTTT
CASSPMGQANTEAFF